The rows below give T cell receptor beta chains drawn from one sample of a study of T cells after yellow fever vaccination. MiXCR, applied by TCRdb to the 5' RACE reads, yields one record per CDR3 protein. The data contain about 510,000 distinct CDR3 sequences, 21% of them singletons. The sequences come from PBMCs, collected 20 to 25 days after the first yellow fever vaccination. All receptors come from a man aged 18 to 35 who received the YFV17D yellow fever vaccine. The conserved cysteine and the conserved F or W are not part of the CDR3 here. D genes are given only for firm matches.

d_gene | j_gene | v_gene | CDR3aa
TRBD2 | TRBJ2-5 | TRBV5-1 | ASSTGLGEETQY
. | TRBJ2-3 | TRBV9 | ASRKGTTDTQY
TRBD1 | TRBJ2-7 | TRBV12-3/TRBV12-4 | ASSSQGASHEQY
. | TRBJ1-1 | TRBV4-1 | ASSQGYTSPEAF
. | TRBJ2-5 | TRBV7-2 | ASSLSGWEGARETQY
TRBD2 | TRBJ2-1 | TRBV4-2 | ASSQDAGGGAYEQF
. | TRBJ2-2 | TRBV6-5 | ASSYSWGPGELF
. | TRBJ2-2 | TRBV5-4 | ASSLDRWTGELF
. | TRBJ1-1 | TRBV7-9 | ASSFSGAVEAF
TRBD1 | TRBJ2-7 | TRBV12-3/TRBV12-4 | ASNSNRGEQY
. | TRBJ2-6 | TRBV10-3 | AISESDRAGANVLT
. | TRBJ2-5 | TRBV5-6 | ASSLISGETQY